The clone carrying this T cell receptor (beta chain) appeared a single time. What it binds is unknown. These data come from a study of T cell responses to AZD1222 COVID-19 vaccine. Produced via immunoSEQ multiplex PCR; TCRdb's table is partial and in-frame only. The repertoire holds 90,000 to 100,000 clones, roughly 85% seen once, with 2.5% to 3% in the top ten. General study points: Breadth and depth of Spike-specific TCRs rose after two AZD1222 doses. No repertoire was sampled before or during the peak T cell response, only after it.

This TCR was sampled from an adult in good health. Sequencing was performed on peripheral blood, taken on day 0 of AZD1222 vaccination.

The CDR3 sequence is CASSQDQGTGNSPLHF. DNA of the CDR3: TGTGCCAGCAGCCAAGATCAGGGGACAGGCAATTCACCCCTCCACTTT. V gene TRBV3-1 (or the pseudogene TRBV3-2) combines with J gene TRBJ1-6, with 8 positions matching TRBD1. V shed 0 bases and J 7 bases; nucleotides not matched to a gene: 5. Germline loops: CDR1 LGHDT, CDR2 YNNKEL (reference sequence). This CDR3 region has 16 residues.